The 16 T cell receptor beta chains below all came from one sample that was sequenced in a study of T cells in Graves' hyperthyroidism and ophthalmopathy. Amplification yielded TCR beta CDR3 regions, with RNA transcripts as the source. First-round RT-PCR targeting the TCR CDR3 was performed with the HTBI primer set. TCRdb re-derived calls from the multiplex PCR reads in MiXCR, one entry per CDR3 protein. This sample has roughly 100,000 distinct CDR3 sequences, with about 45% found just once. The specimen sequenced was blood. These receptors came from a man between 35 and 55 years old with Graves' hyperthyroidism.

There are many counts of this clonotype. The rearrangement uses TRBV20-1 and TRBJ2-2; TRBD1 might be the D (6 bases). Trimming left V 3 bases short and J 4 bases short, with 12 bases between. CDR3 length: 14 amino acids. The V gene's germline CDR1 is DFQATT and CDR2 SNEGSKA (reference sequence). As DNA, the CDR3 is TGCAGTGCTAGGCAGGGGAGAGGCACCGGGGAGCTGTTTTTT. Translating gives CSARQGRGTGELFF.

With regard to this clonotype: With a much larger clone just one base away, this may be a read error. This likely comes from a read error, as the CDR3 has no conserved phenylalanine or tryptophan at its end. The rearrangement links TRBV7-2 to TRBJ1-5; unclear D gene. CDR1 is SGHTA and CDR2 is FQGNSA in the germline V gene. The CDR3 contains 15 residues. Trimming removed 6 bases at V and 2 bases at J, with 14 bases between. In nucleotides, the CDR3 is TGTGCCAGCAGTTACTCGGAATTCGGCAATCAGCCCCAGCATCTT. Translated, it gives CASSYSEFGNQPQHL.

This clonotype appeared many times. V and J are TRBV7-8 and TRBJ1-4; D gene ambiguous. This CDR3 spans 16 amino acids. CDR1 and CDR2 (germline): SGHVS, FQNEAQ. V gave up 1 base and J gave up 0 bases, with 9 bases separating them. CDR3 nucleotides: TGTGCCAGCAGCTTAGGGGCGCCAGCAACTAATGAAAAACTGTTTTTT. Protein: CASSLGAPATNEKLFF.

V usage is TRBV9 and J usage is TRBJ1-4; D possibly corresponds to TRBD1 (5 bases). The CDR3 runs 15 residues. Germline CDR1 reads SGDLS; CDR2 reads YYNGEE. V dropped 4 bases and J dropped 8 bases, with 18 bases sitting between them. The CDR3 loop reads CASSPREGRGEKLFF. CDR3 nucleotide sequence: TGTGCCAGCAGCCCCAGGGAGGGGAGAGGAGAAAAACTGTTTTTT.

This clonotype has at least ten counts. The chain has TRBV5-1 and TRBJ1-1, with D possibly being TRBD1 (6 bases). The germline V gene encodes CDR1 SGHRS and CDR2 YFSETQ. Trimming cost V 0 bases and J 1 base, with 16 bases left between them. This CDR3 has 17 amino acids. The CDR3 here is CASSLGQNKGENTEAFF. Here the CDR3 DNA reads TGCGCCAGCAGCTTGGGCCAAAACAAGGGGGAGAACACTGAAGCTTTCTTT.

A remark on this clonotype: Given the absence of the conserved phenylalanine or tryptophan at the CDR3 end, a read error is likely. This chain uses TRBV7-2 with TRBJ1-1; no definite D call. CDR3 length: 14 amino acids. The V end lost 5 bases, the J end lost 4 bases, and 14 bases lay between the germline ends. Germline V gene sequence: CDR1 SGHTA, CDR2 FQGNSA. This CDR3 is CASSPAAVITEAFL. CDR3 coding DNA: TGTGCCAGCAGCCCGGCGGCGGTAATCACTGAAGCTTTCTTG.

In DNA, the CDR3 is TGTGCCACCAGCACTACAGGGGGCGGGAAGGGCTACACCTTC. Amino acids: CATSTTGGGKGYTF. This chain links TRBV15 with TRBJ1-2, with TRBD1 matching 9 bases. V lost 4 bases and J lost 8; bases outside the gene matches: 8. The CDR3 consists of 14 residues. In germline, CDR1 is LNHNV, CDR2 YYDKDF (reference sequence). Complete variable domain (other parts from reference TRBV15 and TRBJ1-2): DAMVIQNPRYQVTQFGKPVTLSCSQTLNHNVMYWYQQKSSQAPKLLFHYYDKDFNNEADTPDNFQSRRPNTSFCFLDIRSPGLGDTAMYLCATSTTGGGKGYTFGSGTRLTVV.

About this clonotype itself: Just one base apart from a much larger clone, this may be a read error. Since the CDR3 does not end with the conserved phenylalanine or tryptophan, this likely comes from a read error. The chain combines TRBV7-2 with TRBJ2-7; D is uncertain. V was clipped by 11 bases and J by 3 bases, with 14 bases between them. The CDR3 covers 12 residues. Germline CDR1 SGHTA, CDR2 FQGNSA. The DNA for the CDR3 is TGTGCCTGGAGTGTAGGTGGCTACGAGCAGTACCTC. Amino acid sequence: CAWSVGGYEQYL.

The sample holds one count of this clonotype. The chain has TRBV29-1 and TRBJ1-3, with D maybe TRBD1 (5 bases). This CDR3 has 11 residues. V shed 5 bases and J shed 7 bases, with 9 bases lying between them. Germline lookup yields CDR1 SQVTM and CDR2 ANQGSEA. In nucleotides, the CDR3 is TGCAGCGTTCTGTCAGGGAACACCATATATTTT. It yields the protein CSVLSGNTIYF.

Turning to this clonotype: The missing conserved phenylalanine or tryptophan at the end of this CDR3 makes a read error likely. The DNA is omitted, as the CDR3 cannot be located on it reliably, and the CDR3 follows TCRdb's listing. The CDR3 spells CASSLARG. The V and J genes are TRBV5-1 and TRBJ2-5. The germline gives CDR1 SGHRS, CDR2 YFSETQ. Including both end residues, the CDR3 is 8 amino acids long.

To note about this clonotype: Since a much larger clone is just one base distant, this may be a read error. This chain uses TRBV7-8 with TRBJ2-7; 11 nucleotides match TRBD2. Germline V gene lookup returns CDR1 SGHVS and CDR2 FQNEAQ. The CDR3 runs to 16 residues. The CDR3 loop reads CASSSTSGSRAYEQCF. The CDR3 nucleotides read TGTGCCAGCAGCTCTACTAGCGGGAGTAGGGCCTACGAGCAGTGCTTC. Together with reference TRBV7-8 and TRBJ2-7, the CDR3 gives the full variable domain: GAGVSQSPRYKVAKRGQDVALRCDPISGHVSLFWYQQALGQGPEFLTYFQNEAQLDKSGLPSDRFFAERPEGSVSTLKIQRTQQEDSAVYLCASSSTSGSRAYEQCFGPGTRLTVT.

This clonotype was picked up many times. The chain has TRBV2 and TRBJ1-1; D remains ambiguous. Germline V gives CDR1 SNHLY, CDR2 FYNNEI. The CDR3 is 14 residues long. V was shortened by 5 bases and J by 1 base, with 11 bases between the two germline ends. The chain's CDR3 is CASSKGGANTEAFF. The CDR3 DNA reads TGTGCCAGCAGTAAAGGAGGAGCGAACACTGAAGCTTTCTTT.

On this clonotype itself: A much larger clone is a single base away; this may be a read error. CDR3 sequence: CATSKRGDQRGYTF. The CDR3 bases are TGTGCCACCAGTAAAAGGGGGGATCAAAGGGGCTACACCTTC. The rearrangement uses TRBV12-3 or TRBV12-4 and TRBJ1-2; perhaps TRBD1 as D (6 bases). CDR3 length: 14 residues.

The table lists this clonotype with many counts. The chain couples TRBV29-1 to TRBJ2-2, with TRBD1 identical over 8 bases. Germline CDR1 SQVTM, CDR2 ANQGSEA. V lost 7 bases and J lost 6; bases outside the gene matches: 10. CDR3 length equals 14 residues. The CDR3 loop reads CSARPRGRPGELFF. CDR3 DNA sequence: TGCAGCGCCCGACCCAGGGGGCGCCCCGGGGAGCTGTTTTTT.

Note on this clonotype: Since a much larger clone is just one base distant, this may be a read error. The chain links TRBV7-7 to TRBJ2-2; D is ambiguous. This CDR3 is 15 amino acids long. Germline V gene sequence: CDR1 SSHAT, CDR2 FNYEAQ (reference sequence). CDR3 sequence reads: CASSHVVANTGELFF. CDR3 DNA: TGCGCCAGCAGCCACGTTGTCGCGAACACCGGGGAGCTGTTTTTT.

This clonotype was recorded at least ten times. The chain couples TRBV7-3 to TRBJ2-1, with 15 bases that match TRBD2. The CDR3 runs 15 residues. Germline CDR1 and CDR2: SGHTA and FQGTGA. After removal of 5 bases from V and 7 bases from J, the junction contained 3 bases not matched to a gene. The CDR3 DNA follows: TGTGCCAGCAGCGCGGGGACTAGCGGGAGGAATGAGCAGTTCTTC. It specifies CASSAGTSGRNEQFF.